Presented here are 25 T cell receptor beta chains from one specimen sequenced in a study of lymphopenia after photon versus proton radiotherapy. Generated by immunoSEQ multiplex PCR, the TCRdb table keeps only in-frame clones and is missing some. The sample records about 25,000 clones, 80% to 85% being singletons. Source: peripheral blood, taken from a patient treated with photon-based radiotherapy. The receptors here all came from a woman aged 45-59 years with pancreatic cancer.

The chain combines TRBV5-4 with TRBJ1-5; D is uncertain. This CDR3 contains 13 residues. Looked up from germline, CDR1 is SGHNT and CDR2 is YYREEE (reference sequence). The V end lost 4 bases, the J end lost 5 bases, and 10 bases lay between the germline ends. The CDR3 DNA reads TGTGCCAGCAGCCCGGACGGGGATCAGCCCCAGCATTTT. Translated: CASSPDGDQPQHF.

As for this clone: The junction and the germline gene differ at one end; a read error may be behind it. V gene TRBV28 combines with J gene TRBJ2-7, with 16 bases that match TRBD2. Germline V gene sequence: CDR1 MDHEN, CDR2 SYDVKM. This CDR3 is 13 amino acids long. CDR3 DNA sequence: TGTGCCAGCAGTTGGGGACTAGCGGGAGGGGTAGACTTC. It is translated as CASSWGLAGGVDF.

The chain joins TRBV27 to TRBJ2-1; TRBD2 matches 9 bases. V was clipped by 5 bases and J by 6 bases; unmatched bases: 8. CDR3 size: 15 residues. Germline CDR1 is MNHEY and CDR2 is SMNVEV (reference sequence). The chain's CDR3 is CASSQPLAGLNEQFF. The CDR3 nucleotides are TGTGCCAGCAGTCAACCACTAGCGGGCCTCAATGAGCAGTTCTTC.

The chain carries TRBV7-7 and TRBJ2-1, with TRBD1 matching 7 bases. The CDR3 loop spans 15 amino acids. Germline CDR1 is SSHAT and CDR2 is FNYEAQ (reference sequence). V trimming: 4 bases; J trimming: 10 bases; junction bases outside the gene matches: 13. The CDR3 coding sequence is TGTGCCAGCAGCTCCTCGACAGGGCCGGGATACGAGCAGTTCTTC. This encodes CASSSSTGPGYEQFF.

The rearrangement links TRBV19 to TRBJ2-7; D possibly uses TRBD1 or TRBD2 (7 bases each). CDR1 and CDR2 (germline): LNHDA, SQIVND (reference sequence). The ends were cut back, 5 bases at V and 6 bases at J, with 23 bases in the middle. The CDR3 runs 16 residues. The CDR3 DNA reads TGTGCCAGTAGTGAAAGGGAGGGGGCGCTGATACGCGAGCAGTACTTC. Amino acids: CASSEREGALIREQYF.

The chain couples TRBV25-1 to TRBJ1-5; 9 bases are a match to TRBD1. The length of the CDR3 is 15 residues. Germline trimming cut 6 bases from V and 4 bases from J; bases unmatched to any gene: 7. Germline CDR1 MGHDK, CDR2 SYGVNS. CDR3 loop: CASRGAGTGNQPQHF. DNA for the CDR3: TGTGCCAGCAGGGGAGCCGGGACAGGGAATCAGCCCCAGCATTTT.

This clone was recorded only once. The rearrangement joins TRBV28 to TRBJ2-1, with 11 bases aligning to TRBD2. V shed 5 bases and J 1 base; nucleotides not matched to a gene: 4. The germline gives CDR1 MDHEN, CDR2 SYDVKM. CDR3 size: 16 residues. CDR3 DNA: TGTGCCAGCAGTACTAGCGGGAGAGGGTCCTACAATGAGCAGTTCTTC. Protein: CASSTSGRGSYNEQFF.

The chain carries TRBV28 and TRBJ1-5, with D uncertain. Per the germline V gene, CDR1 is MDHEN and CDR2 is SYDVKM. Trimming left V 3 bases short and J 7 bases short, with 10 bases between. This CDR3 comprises 13 residues. For the CDR3, the DNA is TGTGCCAGCAGTTTCCGATTGGACCAGCCCCAGCATTTT. Its translation is CASSFRLDQPQHF. Using reference TRBV28 and TRBJ1-5 for the parts outside the CDR3, the full variable domain is DVKVTQSSRYLVKRTGEKVFLECVQDMDHENMFWYRQDPGLGLRLIYFSYDVKMKEKGDIPEGYSVSREKKERFSLILESASTNQTSMYLCASSFRLDQPQHFGDGTRLSIL.

The chain links TRBV28 to TRBJ2-2; 11 nucleotides agree with TRBD2. The V gene end was trimmed by 7 bases and the J gene end by 2 bases; junction bases not matched to a gene: 12. CDR1 MDHEN and CDR2 SYDVKM come from the germline V gene. The CDR3 runs to 18 residues. The CDR3 DNA is TGTGCCAGCACCTCGATCCCGGGACTAGCGGAAAACACCGGGGAGCTGTTTTTT. This encodes CASTSIPGLAENTGELFF.

The rearrangement uses TRBV4-3 and TRBJ2-6; possible D gene TRBD1, 6 bases. The germline gives CDR1 LGHNA, CDR2 YSLEER. Trimming stripped 4 bases from V and 0 bases from J, with 10 bases between. The CDR3 extends over 16 amino acids. CDR3 DNA: TGCGCCAGCAGCCCCAGACAGGTCTCTGGGGCCAACGTCCTGACTTTC. This sequence encodes CASSPRQVSGANVLTF.

The J gene is TRBJ2-5, the V gene TRBV6-5; 7 bases match TRBD1. V dropped 0 bases and J dropped 5; count of bases not matched to a gene: 6. Looked up from germline, CDR1 is MNHEY and CDR2 is SVGAGI. There are 15 residues in the CDR3. The CDR3 bases are TGTGCCAGCAGTTACTCAGGGACAGCAGGGGAGACCCAGTACTTC. This gives the protein CASSYSGTAGETQYF.

Sample share makes this clone medium-sized. The chain employs TRBV20-1 and TRBJ2-7; D might be TRBD1 or TRBD2, each matching 5 bases. This CDR3 is 11 amino acids long. Looked up from germline, CDR1 is DFQATT and CDR2 is SNEGSKA (reference sequence). V lost 6 bases and J 11 bases, leaving 17 bases between the germline ends. CDR3 region: CSAEGTEIEYF. CDR3 bases: TGCAGTGCCGAGGGGACGGAGATCGAGTACTTC.

The gene calls are TRBV27 and TRBJ2-7; a possible D gene is TRBD1 (6 bases). This CDR3 is 15 amino acids long. Trimming took off 6 bases at V and 2 bases at J, with 17 bases between the two ends. The germline gives CDR1 MNHEY, CDR2 SMNVEV (reference sequence). Here the CDR3 DNA reads TGTGCCAGCAGGGAACAGGGTGAACCTCCCTACGAGCAGTACTTC. Protein sequence: CASREQGEPPYEQYF.

This chain links TRBV7-2 with TRBJ1-2; D perhaps matches TRBD1 (5 bases). CDR1 is SGHTA and CDR2 is FQGNSA in the germline V gene. V dropped 0 bases and J dropped 6 bases, with 11 bases sitting between them. The CDR3 is made up of 14 amino acids. CDR3 loop: CASSLAWGEDGYTF. The CDR3 region has the DNA TGTGCCAGCAGCTTAGCTTGGGGGGAGGATGGCTACACCTTC.

V and J are TRBV6-5 and TRBJ2-2; a weak D match, TRBD1 (6 bases). The CDR3 sequence is 16 residues long. Deletions cut 2 bases from V and 6 bases from J, with 16 bases between. The germline V gene encodes CDR1 MNHEY and CDR2 SVGAGI. The CDR3 DNA sequence: TGTGCCAGCAGTTACCTGGGACCAGGGGTCGCCGGGGAGCTGTTTTTT. Translation gives CASSYLGPGVAGELFF.

The rearrangement joins TRBV5-1 to TRBJ2-1; TRBD1 might be the D (5 bases). Trimming shortened V by 0 bases and J by 8 bases, and 12 bases separated the two germline ends. From germline, CDR1 is SGHRS and CDR2 YFSETQ. CDR3 length: 14 residues. The CDR3 sequence is CASSLVRVDDEQFF. The CDR3 region has the DNA TGCGCCAGCAGCTTGGTCAGGGTGGATGATGAGCAGTTCTTC. The whole variable domain, remainder taken from reference TRBV5-1 and TRBJ2-1, is KAGVTQTPRYLIKTRGQQVTLSCSPISGHRSVSWYQQTPGQGLQFLFEYFSETQRNKGNFPGRFSGRQFSNSRSEMNVSTLELGDSALYLCASSLVRVDDEQFFGPGTRLTVL.

V and J are TRBV6-1 and TRBJ2-7; D may be TRBD1 (6 bases). The germline V gene has CDR1 MNHNS and CDR2 SASEGT. This CDR3 spans 13 amino acids. Between the trimmed V and J ends, which lost 5 bases and 2 bases, there was a span of 10 bases. The CDR3 region has the DNA TGTGCCAGCAGTCCAGGGACAACCTACGAGCAGTACTTC. This encodes CASSPGTTYEQYF.

This clone was seen just once. CDR3 nucleotide sequence: TGTGCCACCAGCGGCGGAAACATTCAGTACTTC. Translated, it gives CATSGGNIQYF. This chain links TRBV15 with TRBJ2-4; D remains ambiguous. Germline assignment: CDR1 LNHNV and CDR2 YYDKDF (reference sequence). V was shortened by 5 bases and J by 6 bases, with 5 bases between the two germline ends. The CDR3 loop spans 11 amino acids. Combining the CDR3 with reference TRBV15 and TRBJ2-4 gives the whole variable domain DAMVIQNPRYQVTQFGKPVTLSCSQTLNHNVMYWYQQKSSQAPKLLFHYYDKDFNNEADTPDNFQSRRPNTSFCFLDIRSPGLGDTAMYLCATSGGNIQYFGAGTRLSVL.

This CDR3 reads CASSLPGLAGDSGELFF. DNA for the CDR3: TGCGCCAGCAGCTTACCGGGACTAGCGGGAGACTCCGGGGAGCTGTTTTTT. The chain couples TRBV5-1 to TRBJ2-2; 14 nucleotides match TRBD2. CDR1 and CDR2 from the germline V gene are SGHRS and YFSETQ. The CDR3 consists of 17 residues. V lost 2 bases and J lost 6; bases outside the gene matches: 6.

The rearrangement joins TRBV19 to TRBJ2-2; TRBD2 matches at 8 bases. The CDR3 totals 16 residues. V dropped 4 bases and J dropped 4; count of bases not matched to a gene: 8. The germline gives CDR1 LNHDA, CDR2 SQIVND (reference sequence). The chain's CDR3 is CASSTPGGWGTGELFF. The CDR3, as DNA: TGTGCCAGTAGTACGCCGGGAGGGTGGGGCACCGGGGAGCTGTTTTTT. Combining the CDR3 with reference TRBV19 and TRBJ2-2 gives the whole variable domain DGGITQSPKYLFRKEGQNVTLSCEQNLNHDAMYWYRQDPGQGLRLIYYSQIVNDFQKGDIAEGYSVSREKKESFPLTVTSAQKNPTAFYLCASSTPGGWGTGELFFGEGSRLTVL.

This clone was counted a single time. The chain couples TRBV14 to TRBJ2-7; TRBD1 aligns across 7 bases. Germline loops: CDR1 SGHDN, CDR2 FVKESK. The V gene end was trimmed by 1 base and the J gene end by 0 bases; junction bases not matched to a gene: 0. This CDR3 region has 14 residues. The CDR3: CASSQGTGSYEQYF. The CDR3 bases are TGTGCCAGCAGCCAAGGGACAGGCTCCTACGAGCAGTACTTC.

This rearrangement joins TRBV11-2 to TRBJ2-2; the match to TRBD1 covers 7 bases. Per the germline V gene, CDR1 is SGHAT and CDR2 is FQNNGV. This CDR3 region has 16 residues. J lost 6 bases, V lost 4 bases, and 11 bases had no gene match. The CDR3 region is CASSSLLTGFAGELFF. The CDR3 DNA reads as TGTGCCAGCAGCTCACTCCTGACAGGGTTCGCCGGGGAGCTGTTTTTT.

This chain connects TRBV2 to TRBJ1-1, with no clear D. Germline CDR1 and CDR2: SNHLY and FYNNEI. The CDR3 is 14 residues long. Trimming removed 5 bases at V and 1 base at J, with 11 bases between. Written as DNA, the CDR3 is TGTGCCAGCAGTCCCCCCCTTGGGAACACTGAAGCTTTCTTT. Protein product: CASSPPLGNTEAFF.

The genes are TRBV28 and TRBJ1-5; D possibly corresponds to TRBD1 (5 bases). V gave up 3 bases and J gave up 0 bases, with 9 bases separating them. The CDR3 length is 15 residues. Germline lookup yields CDR1 MDHEN and CDR2 SYDVKM. This CDR3 reads CASSFGGYSNQPQHF. Written as DNA, the CDR3 is TGTGCCAGCAGTTTTGGGGGTTATAGCAATCAGCCCCAGCATTTT.

The V and J genes are TRBV11-2 and TRBJ2-1; TRBD2 agrees at 12 bases. The trim removed 0 bases at V and 0 bases at J, leaving 6 bases unmatched. CDR3 length: 19 residues. Germline V gene data show CDR1 as SGHAT and CDR2 as FQNNGV. The chain's CDR3 is CASSLEGLAGTSSYNEQFF. CDR3 in DNA: TGTGCCAGCAGCTTAGAAGGACTAGCGGGGACCAGCTCCTACAATGAGCAGTTCTTC.